This T cell receptor beta chain originates from a study of cytomegalovirus exposure and HLA in healthy donors. The study, taken as a whole, reports: Within an earlier analysis, most TCR beta V segments proved productive either about 87% or about 30% of the time.

Germline V gene sequence: CDR1 SEHNR, CDR2 FQNEAQ (reference sequence). The CDR3 runs 12 residues. V lost 6 bases and J 6 bases, leaving 10 bases between the germline ends. It was with 60 Vbeta and 13 Jbeta primers that the PCR ran. Generated by immunoSEQ multiplex PCR, the TCRdb table keeps only in-frame clones and is missing some. The repertoire holds some 130,000 clones, with 75% to 85% as singletons. This clone turned up a few times. Its antigen is not identified. This clonotype was obtained from a man aged 50 to 60 in good health and CMV-seronegative. The rearrangement links TRBV7-9 to TRBJ2-3; D not certain. The sample taken for sequencing was PBMCs. As DNA, the CDR3 is TGTGCCAGCAGTCGAGGATGGGATACGCAGTATTTT. This encodes CASSRGWDTQYF. Variable domain in full (rest from reference TRBV7-9 and TRBJ2-3): DTGVSQNPRHKITKRGQNVTFRCDPISEHNRLYWYRQTLGQGPEFLTYFQNEAQLEKSRLLSDRFSAERPKGSFSTLEIQRTEQGDSAMYLCASSRGWDTQYFGPGTRLTVL.